This T cell receptor beta chain was found in a study of shared clonotypes between healthy human individuals. Germline CDR1 SGHAT, CDR2 FQNNGV. V lost 7 bases and J lost 5, with 12 bases in between. The CDR3 runs 12 residues. Naive-designated CD8 cells lacked CD45RO, were positively enriched for CCR7, and omitted terminally differentiated effector memory CD45RA+ cells. Produced via immunoSEQ multiplex PCR; TCRdb's table is partial and in-frame only. Of approximately 740,000 clones in the sample, 90% to 95% were seen once. The source of this sequence is a man aged 30 to 45 in good health. This chain uses TRBV11-2 with TRBJ2-7; D remains unclear. Sequencing was carried out using naive CD8+ T cells sorted from blood. CDR3 DNA sequence: TGTGCCAGCATGTACCAGACCGACGAGCAGTACTTC. As protein: CASMYQTDEQYF.